A single sample gave rise to the 14 T cell receptor beta chains below, sequenced in a study of T cells in localized non-small cell lung cancer. Measured with immunoSEQ multiplex PCR; TCRdb has only the in-frame clones, and not every one. The repertoire holds roughly 24,000 clones, with 65% to 85% as singletons. Specimen: peripheral blood, collected before any cancer treatment. The receptors here all came from a man between 40 and 75 years old with stage III squamous cell lung carcinoma.

This clone was seen a single time. The gene calls are TRBV9 and TRBJ1-2, with 9 bases fitting TRBD1. V dropped 4 bases and J dropped 2; count of bases not matched to a gene: 3. The CDR3 spans 14 residues. Germline CDR1 reads SGDLS; CDR2 reads YYNGEE. The CDR3 loop reads CASSPGTGNYGYTF. In nucleotides, the CDR3 is TGTGCCAGCAGCCCCGGGACAGGGAACTATGGCTACACCTTC.

The chain uses TRBV2 and TRBJ1-1; D gene uncertain. CDR3 size: 11 residues. The ends were cut back, 8 bases at V and 4 bases at J, with 8 bases in the middle. CDR1 and CDR2 from the germline V gene are SNHLY and FYNNEI. CDR3 nucleotides: TGTGCCAGCGTCGAGATCACTGAAGCTTTCTTT. Protein product: CASVEITEAFF.

The chain links TRBV10-3 to TRBJ2-7; the D gene is possibly TRBD1 (5 bases). Germline V gene data show CDR1 as ENHRY and CDR2 as SYGVKD. This CDR3 has 15 residues. V lost 10 bases to trimming and J lost 5 bases, with 24 bases between them. The CDR3 sequence is CATSRTDTSPDEQYF. DNA for the CDR3: TGTGCCACCAGCCGCACGGACACCTCCCCTGACGAGCAGTACTTC.

This clone was seen a single time. The rearrangement links TRBV18 to TRBJ2-2; TRBD2 agrees at 8 bases. V lost 6 bases and J lost 3; bases outside the gene matches: 6. The CDR3 is 15 residues long. CDR1 KGHSH and CDR2 LQKENI come from the germline V gene. CDR3 sequence (DNA): TGTGCCAGCTCTCCTCGACTAGCGCACACCGGGGAGCTGTTTTTT. Translated: CASSPRLAHTGELFF.

The V and J genes are TRBV4-2 and TRBJ2-1, with D perhaps matching TRBD1 or TRBD2 (6 bases each). Trimming took 2 bases from V and 15 from J, leaving 23 bases between them. This CDR3 has 15 amino acids. Germline values: CDR1 LGHNA, CDR2 YNFKEQ. The CDR3 DNA is TGTGCCAGCAGCCAATCCCAGGGGTGGACTACAGCGGGGTTCTTC. Translating it yields CASSQSQGWTTAGFF.

The V call is TRBV7-9, the J call TRBJ2-3; 7 nucleotides match TRBD2. V was clipped by 8 bases and J by 4 bases; unmatched bases: 15. The CDR3 is made up of 16 amino acids. The germline V gene has CDR1 SEHNR and CDR2 FQNEAQ (reference sequence). CDR3 amino acids: CASGASGHRWADTQYF. The CDR3 DNA reads as TGTGCCAGCGGCGCTAGCGGCCATAGGTGGGCAGATACGCAGTATTTT.

This chain connects TRBV9 to TRBJ1-3; 7 bases map to TRBD1. V lost 3 bases, J lost 3 bases, and 9 bases stayed unmatched. Germline V CDR1 and CDR2: SGDLS, YYNGEE. The CDR3 contains 16 residues. This CDR3 is CASSASTGKHGNTIYF. CDR3 in DNA: TGTGCCAGCAGCGCATCGACAGGGAAGCATGGAAACACCATATATTTT.

The sample holds one count of this clone. V usage is TRBV7-9 and J usage is TRBJ1-4; D might be TRBD1 (5 bases). Germline CDR1 and CDR2: SEHNR and FQNEAQ (reference sequence). This CDR3 is built from 16 residues. Trimming took off 3 bases at V and 0 bases at J, with 11 bases between the two ends. The DNA for the CDR3 is TGTGCCAGCAGCTTCGGGGACGTCGCAACTAATGAAAAACTGTTTTTT. It is translated as CASSFGDVATNEKLFF.

This clone was observed once. CDR3 sequence: CASSEIRETGEKLFF. The CDR3 DNA reads TGCGCCAGCAGTGAGATTAGGGAGACCGGGGAAAAACTGTTTTTT. V usage is TRBV10-2 and J usage is TRBJ1-4; D not certain. Trimming cost V 2 bases and J 8 bases, with 15 bases left between them. The germline CDR1 and CDR2 sequences are WSHSY and SAAADI. The CDR3 sequence is 15 residues long.

V is TRBV5-6 and J is TRBJ2-1; D not resolved. The germline V and J ends were trimmed by 4 bases and 7 bases, with 15 bases remaining between them. Per the germline V gene, CDR1 is SGHDT and CDR2 is YYEEEE. The CDR3 length is 14 residues. CDR3 nucleotides: TGTGCCAGCAGCCTCCTTGTGAAGGTAAATGAGCAGTTCTTC. It codes for CASSLLVKVNEQFF. Drawing the rest from reference TRBV5-6 and TRBJ2-1, the complete variable domain is DAGVTQSPTHLIKTRGQQVTLRCSPKSGHDTVSWYQQALGQGPQFIFQYYEEEERQRGNFPDRFSGHQFPNYSSELNVNALLLGDSALYLCASSLLVKVNEQFFGPGTRLTVL.

This chain connects TRBV29-1 to TRBJ2-3; D may be TRBD2 (6 bases). The CDR3 has 14 amino acids. CDR1 is SQVTM, CDR2 ANQGSEA, per germline. With 3 bases removed from V and 2 bases from J, the gap between germline ends came to 12 bases. The CDR3 loop is CSVEEGGITDTQYF. The CDR3 nucleotides are TGCAGCGTTGAGGAGGGAGGAATCACAGATACGCAGTATTTT.

The V gene is TRBV5-6, the J gene TRBJ2-7, with D possibly being TRBD1 (6 bases). This CDR3 comprises 14 residues. Between the trimmed V and J ends, which lost 1 base and 4 bases, there was a span of 12 bases. Germline lookup yields CDR1 SGHDT and CDR2 YYEEEE. This CDR3 is CASSLIQGTYEQYF. CDR3 nucleotides: TGTGCCAGCAGCTTGATACAGGGAACATACGAGCAGTACTTC.

The chain links TRBV6-1 to TRBJ2-7; D ambiguous. Germline lookup yields CDR1 MNHNS and CDR2 SASEGT. V lost 4 bases, J lost 2 bases, and 9 bases lay in between. This CDR3 contains 13 residues. The CDR3 reads CASSVPLTYEQYV. The CDR3 region has the DNA TGTGCCAGCAGTGTTCCGTTGACCTACGAGCAGTACGTC.

The chain recombines TRBV5-6 with TRBJ2-7; weak D call: TRBD1 (6 bases). The CDR3 length is 14 residues. V lost 1 base, J lost 4 bases, and 12 bases lay in between. Germline lookup yields CDR1 SGHDT and CDR2 YYEEEE. As DNA, the CDR3 is TGTGCCAGCAGCTTGCTACAGGGCGGTTACGAGCAGTACGTC. Its translation is CASSLLQGGYEQYV.